Here is one T cell receptor (beta chain) with its context. PCR used 60 Vbeta primers and 13 Jbeta primers. Using immunoSEQ multiplex PCR, the repertoire was profiled, and TCRdb retains in-frame clones only, with some absent. The repertoire holds roughly 150,000 clones, with roughly 70% as singletons. The data were taken from a study of cytomegalovirus exposure and HLA in healthy donors. From germline, CDR1 is LNHDA and CDR2 SQIVND (reference sequence). After removal of 5 bases from V and 5 bases from J, the junction contained 5 bases not matched to a gene. The CDR3 covers 14 residues. This sequence was found in a man aged 25-45 years in good health and CMV-seropositive. The specimen sequenced was PBMCs. The chain links TRBV19 to TRBJ2-5, with 10 bases aligning to TRBD1. The CDR3 bases are TGTGCCAGTAGTCACGGGACAGGGGAGGAGACCCAGTACTTC. Translation: CASSHGTGEETQYF.